This TCR beta chain is from a study of blood T cell repertoires in COVID-19. The germline CDR1 and CDR2 sequences are MNHEY and SVGAGI. The CDR3 spans 15 residues. Trimming stripped 6 bases from V and 5 bases from J, with 19 bases between. In the source study's methods: Quantification of nucleated cells was approximated via reference gene primer amplification. Sequencing was performed with immunoSEQ multiplex PCR; in TCRdb, only in-frame clones are kept and a portion is missing. The D gene and trimming were derived from the DNA, and the V and J assignments and clone size from that table. The sample contains some 200,000 clones, roughly 76% of which appear only once.

The clonotype originates from a woman aged 80 or older with COVID-19, enrolled during active disease. The chain carries TRBV6-5 and TRBJ2-5; D possibly corresponds to TRBD1 (7 bases). Sequencing was carried out using peripheral blood. DNA for the CDR3: TGTGCCAGCAGCCGACGATCAGGGGGGATGGAGACCCAGTACTTC. Its protein product is CASSRRSGGMETQYF.